The text below deals with one T cell receptor (beta chain). The data are from a study of blood T cell repertoires in COVID-19. Study overall: Material from acute and convalescent COVID-19 was sourced from the United States, Italy and Spain. In each case, the material was cDNA or gDNA derived from T cells, B-cell-depleted T cells, or PBMCs.

CDR3 length: 16 amino acids. Unmatched junction bases numbered 5, after V lost 0 bases and J lost 5 bases. Germline CDR1 SGDLS, CDR2 YYNGEE. Per the original data handling: Reference gene primer amplification gave nucleated cell count estimates. Some clones are missing from TCRdb's copy, which holds only in-frame ones; the method was immunoSEQ multiplex PCR. V, J and clone size derive from that table, while D and trimming were established from the DNA sequence. The repertoire holds 90,000 or so clones, about 89% seen once, with about 1.7% in the top ten. Sequenced: peripheral blood. The TCR sequence derives from a human donor with active COVID-19. The donor label of this sample is uncertain. The chain is built from TRBV9 and TRBJ2-1; 10 bases agree with TRBD2. CDR3 sequence (DNA): TGTGCCAGCAGCGTAGTCCCTAGCGGGGGCCACAATGAGCAGTTCTTC. This gives the protein CASSVVPSGGHNEQFF. The full variable domain, with the rest looked up from reference TRBV9 and TRBJ2-1, is DSGVTQTPKHLITATGQRVTLRCSPRSGDLSVYWYQQSLDQGLQFLIQYYNGEERAKGNILERFSAQQFPDLHSELNLSSLELGDSALYFCASSVVPSGGHNEQFFGPGTRLTVL.